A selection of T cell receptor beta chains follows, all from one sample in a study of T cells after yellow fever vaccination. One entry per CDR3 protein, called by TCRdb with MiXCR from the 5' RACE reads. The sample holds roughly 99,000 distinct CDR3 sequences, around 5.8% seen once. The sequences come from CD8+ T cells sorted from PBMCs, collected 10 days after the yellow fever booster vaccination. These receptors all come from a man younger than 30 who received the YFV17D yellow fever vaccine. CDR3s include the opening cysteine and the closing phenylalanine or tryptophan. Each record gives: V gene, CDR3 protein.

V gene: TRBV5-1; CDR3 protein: CASSLEAGTNYGYTF
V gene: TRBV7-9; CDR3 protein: CASSYRDSHYEQYF
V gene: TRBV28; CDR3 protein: CASSTRGHTSRETQYF
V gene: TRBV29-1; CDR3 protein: CSVGTGGEKLFF
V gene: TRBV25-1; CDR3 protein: CASSNPRTGGTAGANVLTF
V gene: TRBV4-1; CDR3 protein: CASSQDLDYGYTF
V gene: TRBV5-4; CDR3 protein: CASSPWTGGRDTQYF
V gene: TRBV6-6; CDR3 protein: CASSYSGLSGNTIYF
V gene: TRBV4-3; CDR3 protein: CASSQWDRNIQYF
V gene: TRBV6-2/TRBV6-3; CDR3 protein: CATKSSDFGTGELFF
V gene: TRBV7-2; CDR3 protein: CASSLGLAGGRETQYF
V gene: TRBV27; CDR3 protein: CASSALAGGGNEQFF
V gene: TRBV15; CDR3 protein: CATRTNTEAFF
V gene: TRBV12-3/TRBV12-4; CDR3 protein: CASRGTGWNTGELFF
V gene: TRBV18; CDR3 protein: CASSPPERGDNEQFF
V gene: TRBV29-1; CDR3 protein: CSVARGPITGELFF
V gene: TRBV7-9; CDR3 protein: CASSLSAPYEQYF
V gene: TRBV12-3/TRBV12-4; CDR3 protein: CASSLTGDHEQYF
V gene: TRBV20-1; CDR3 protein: CSARGRLAYNEQFF
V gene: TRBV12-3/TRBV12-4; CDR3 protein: CASSLPQATRGNTIYF
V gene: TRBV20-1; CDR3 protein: CSARTLIDEQYF
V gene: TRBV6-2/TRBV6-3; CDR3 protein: CASSPGDAPSETQYF
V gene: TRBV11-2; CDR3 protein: CASSLTPGGGYEQYF
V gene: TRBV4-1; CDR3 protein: CASSPRLAVAKNIQYF
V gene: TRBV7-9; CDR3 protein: CASSLTSGGFNEQFF
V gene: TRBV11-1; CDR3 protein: CASSTGQGLPETQYF
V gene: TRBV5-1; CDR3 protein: CASSLRLAGGTDTQYF
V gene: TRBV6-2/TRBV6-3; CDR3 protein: CASSTGTSMAQETQYF
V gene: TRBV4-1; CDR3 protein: CASSLQGDEQFF
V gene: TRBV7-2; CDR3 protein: CASSPREGGLVRGEQFF
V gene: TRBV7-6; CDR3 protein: CASSPGLAGGPAIQYF
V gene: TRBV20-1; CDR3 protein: CSATTGAYNEQFF
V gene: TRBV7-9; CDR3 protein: CASSPGQERYNEQFF
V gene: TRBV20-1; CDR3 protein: CSARGAAGDTYEQYF
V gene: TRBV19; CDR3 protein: CASSPLAGASDTQYF
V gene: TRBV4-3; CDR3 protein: CASSQDYRRGGRADTQYF
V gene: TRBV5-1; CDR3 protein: CASSSYTGAEGYTF
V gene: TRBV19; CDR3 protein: CASSQTSGDYNEQFF
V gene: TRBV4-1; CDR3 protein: CASSQGRYSYEQYF
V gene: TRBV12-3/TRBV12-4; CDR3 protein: CASSSGQDNEQFF
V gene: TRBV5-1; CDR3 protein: CASSPRTGGPYEQYF
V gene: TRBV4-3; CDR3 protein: CASSQAPGTGEQFF
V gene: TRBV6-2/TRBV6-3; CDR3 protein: CASSQNPPWGGMNTEAFF
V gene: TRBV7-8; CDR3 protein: CASSLVGVSRTEAFF
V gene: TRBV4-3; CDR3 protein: CASSQGGGAKNIQYF
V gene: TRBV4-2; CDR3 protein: CASSQDGPRAGGETQYF
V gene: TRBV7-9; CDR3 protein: CASRGQTYEQYF
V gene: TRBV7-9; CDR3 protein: CASSLNAERDGGYEQYF
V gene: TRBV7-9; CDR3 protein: CASSPGTANTEAFF
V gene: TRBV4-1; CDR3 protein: CASSHDFTGFYGYTF
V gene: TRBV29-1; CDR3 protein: CSVESGQGHTF
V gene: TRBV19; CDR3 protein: CASSDRGGSPLHF
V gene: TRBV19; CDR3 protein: CASSKSVTEANTEAFF
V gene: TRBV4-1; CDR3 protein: CASSLTRVGGAYNEQFF
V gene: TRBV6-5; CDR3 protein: CASSSFRDRNTIYF